The present TCR beta chain was sequenced within a study of identifying expanded T cells in peripheral blood. Profiling relied on immunoSEQ multiplex PCR, and the TCRdb table lists in-frame clones only, not all of them. In the table there are 70,000 to 95,000 clones, about 87% of which are singletons. V lost 3 bases to trimming and J lost 8 bases, with 17 bases between them. The CDR3 is 14 amino acids. In germline, CDR1 is SGHDT, CDR2 YYEEEE. This clonotype was sampled from a person aged 18 to 75 in good health. Sequencing was carried out using blood. J is TRBJ1-2 and V is TRBV5-6, with a tentative D call TRBD1 (6 bases). CDR3 DNA sequence: TGTGCCAGCAGCTCGGACAGTAGAGGATGGGGCTACACCTTC. Translated, it gives CASSSDSRGWGYTF.